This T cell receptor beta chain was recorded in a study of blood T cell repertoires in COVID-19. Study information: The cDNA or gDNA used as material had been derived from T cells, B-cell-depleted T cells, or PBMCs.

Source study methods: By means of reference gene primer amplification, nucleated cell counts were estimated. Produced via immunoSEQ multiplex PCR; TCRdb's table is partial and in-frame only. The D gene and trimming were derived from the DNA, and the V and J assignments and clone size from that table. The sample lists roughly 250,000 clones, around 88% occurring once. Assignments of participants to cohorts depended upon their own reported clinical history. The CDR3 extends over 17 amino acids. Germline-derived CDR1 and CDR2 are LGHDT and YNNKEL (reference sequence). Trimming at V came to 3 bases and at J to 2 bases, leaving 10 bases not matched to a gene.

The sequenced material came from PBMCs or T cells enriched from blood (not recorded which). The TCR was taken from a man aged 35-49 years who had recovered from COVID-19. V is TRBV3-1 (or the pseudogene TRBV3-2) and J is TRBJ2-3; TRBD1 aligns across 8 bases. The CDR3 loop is CASSHSGGLIFTDTQYF. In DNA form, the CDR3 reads TGTGCCAGCAGCCACTCAGGGGGCCTTATTTTCACAGATACGCAGTATTTT.